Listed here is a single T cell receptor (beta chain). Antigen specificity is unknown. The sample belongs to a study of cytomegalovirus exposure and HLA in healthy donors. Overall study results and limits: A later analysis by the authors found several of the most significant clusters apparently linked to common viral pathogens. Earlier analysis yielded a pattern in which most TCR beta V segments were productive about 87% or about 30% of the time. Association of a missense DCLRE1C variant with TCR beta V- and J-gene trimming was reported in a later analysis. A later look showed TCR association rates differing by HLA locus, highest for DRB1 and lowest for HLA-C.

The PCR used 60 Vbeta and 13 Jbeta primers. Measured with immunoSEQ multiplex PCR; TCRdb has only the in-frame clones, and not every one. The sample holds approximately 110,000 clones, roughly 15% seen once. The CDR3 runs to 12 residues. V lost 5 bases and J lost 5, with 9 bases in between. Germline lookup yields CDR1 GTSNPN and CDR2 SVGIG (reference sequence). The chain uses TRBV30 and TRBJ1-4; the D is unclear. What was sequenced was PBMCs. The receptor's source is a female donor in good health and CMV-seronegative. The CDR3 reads CAWERENEKLFF. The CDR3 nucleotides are TGTGCCTGGGAAAGAGAAAATGAAAAACTGTTTTTT.